This T cell receptor (beta chain) derives from a study of cytomegalovirus exposure and HLA in healthy donors. Study observations and caveats: Accurate prediction of most subjects' HLA-A and HLA-B alleles from TCR beta sequences was reported. When presence/absence was analysed, sequencing depth was taken to be roughly uniform across donors. Later analysis indicated greater clonal expansion among HLA-associated TCR beta chains than among equally common other chains. Several of the most significant clusters appeared, in a later analysis, to be linked to common viral pathogens.

Trimming took 6 bases from V and 5 from J; bases not matched to a gene: 24. Germline V lookup: CDR1 LGHNA, CDR2 YNFKEQ. This CDR3 comprises 19 residues. Remarks on this clone: The antigen remains unidentified.

The primer mix had 60 Vbeta and 13 Jbeta primers. Libraries were prepared by immunoSEQ multiplex PCR; TCRdb keeps only in-frame clonotypes and omits some of them. The sample consists of approximately 220,000 clones, about 75% of them appearing once. This TCR was sampled from a man between 18 and 35 years old in good health and CMV-seronegative. The chain carries TRBV4-2 and TRBJ1-2; 7 nucleotides line up with TRBD1. The sample taken for sequencing was PBMCs. The CDR3 sequence is CASRPRARQGGAEVYGYTF. CDR3 DNA sequence: TGTGCCAGCAGACCTCGGGCCCGACAGGGCGGGGCAGAGGTGTATGGCTACACCTTC.